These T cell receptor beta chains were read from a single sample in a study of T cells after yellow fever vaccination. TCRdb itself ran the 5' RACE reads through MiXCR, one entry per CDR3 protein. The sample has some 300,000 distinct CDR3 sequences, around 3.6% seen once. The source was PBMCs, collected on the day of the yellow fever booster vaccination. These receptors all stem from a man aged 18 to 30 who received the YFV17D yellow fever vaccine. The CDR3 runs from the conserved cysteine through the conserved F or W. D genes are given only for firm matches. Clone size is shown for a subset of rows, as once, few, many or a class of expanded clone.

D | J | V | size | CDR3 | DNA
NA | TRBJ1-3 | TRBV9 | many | CASSPEGPVRNTIYF | TGTGCCAGCAGCCCGGAGGGGCCTGTTAGAAACACCATATATTTT
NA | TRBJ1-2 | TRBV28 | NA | CASSSLRRRVDGYTF | TGTGCCAGCAGTTCACTTCGACGGCGAGTTGATGGCTACACCTTC
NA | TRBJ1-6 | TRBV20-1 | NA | CSAARDGNSPLHF | TGCAGTGCCGCCCGGGACGGCAATTCACCCCTCCACTTT
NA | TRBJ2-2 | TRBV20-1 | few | CSASPDRNTGELFF | TGCAGTGCGAGCCCTGACCGGAACACCGGGGAGCTGTTTTTT
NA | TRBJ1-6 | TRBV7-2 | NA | CASSPRPANSPLHF | TGTGCCAGCAGCCCCCGCCCGGCTAATTCACCCCTCCACTTT
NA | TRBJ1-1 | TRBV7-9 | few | CASSLVEFPEAFF | TGTGCCAGCAGCTTAGTCGAATTCCCTGAAGCTTTCTTT
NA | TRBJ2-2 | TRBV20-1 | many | CSTSGQGNTGELFF | TGCAGCACTTCGGGACAAGGAAACACCGGGGAGCTGTTTTTT
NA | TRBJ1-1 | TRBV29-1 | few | CSGAFGYTEAFF | TGCAGCGGTGCTTTTGGTTACACTGAAGCTTTCTTT
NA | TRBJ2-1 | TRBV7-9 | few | CACFSRGNEQFF | TGTGCCTGCTTTAGTAGGGGAAATGAGCAGTTCTTC
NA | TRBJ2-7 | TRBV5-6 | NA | CASSLTARFLYEQYF | TGTGCCAGCAGCTTGACGGCGCGGTTCCTCTACGAGCAGTACTTC
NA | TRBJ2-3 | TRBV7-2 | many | CASSLGVEDTQYF | TGTGCCAGCAGCTTAGGGGTCGAAGATACGCAGTATTTT
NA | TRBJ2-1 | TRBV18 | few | CASSPGTNPDEQFF | TGTGCCAGCTCACCAGGGACCAACCCCGATGAGCAGTTCTTC
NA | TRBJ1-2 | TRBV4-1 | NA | CASSPVGENYGYTF | TGCGCCAGCAGCCCCGTGGGCGAAAACTATGGCTACACCTTC
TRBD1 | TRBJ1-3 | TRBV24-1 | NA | CATTSKGAAGNTIYF | TGTGCCACCACCTCGAAGGGGGCTGCTGGAAACACCATATATTTT
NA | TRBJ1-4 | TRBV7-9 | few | CASSPAYEKLFF | TGTGCCAGCAGCCCGGCCTATGAAAAACTGTTTTTT
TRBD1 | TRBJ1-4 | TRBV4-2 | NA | CASSQTGVTGGNEKLFF | TGTGCCAGCAGCCAAACTGGCGTCACAGGGGGCAATGAAAAACTGTTTTTT
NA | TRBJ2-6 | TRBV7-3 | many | CASSLGETAGAGANVLTF | TGTGCCAGCAGCTTAGGCGAAACCGCAGGGGCTGGGGCCAACGTCCTGACTTTC
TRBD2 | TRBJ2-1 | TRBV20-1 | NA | CSILSGGRNEQFF | TGCAGTATCCTCAGCGGGGGGCGCAATGAGCAGTTCTTC
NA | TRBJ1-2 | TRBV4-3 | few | CASSQEEGGGYTF | TGCGCCAGCAGCCAAGAGGAAGGGGGTGGCTACACCTTC
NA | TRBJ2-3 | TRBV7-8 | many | CASSFTLQGWDFTDTQYF | TGTGCCAGCAGCTTTACCTTGCAGGGCTGGGACTTCACAGATACGCAGTATTTT
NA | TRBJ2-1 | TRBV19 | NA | CASSIGFNEQFF | TGTGCCAGTAGTATAGGATTTAATGAGCAGTTCTTC
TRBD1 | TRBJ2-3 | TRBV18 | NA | CASSPRAGGGDTQYF | TGTGCCAGCTCACCAAGGGCAGGGGGCGGAGATACGCAGTATTTT
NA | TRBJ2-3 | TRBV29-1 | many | CSVESGYTDTQYF | TGCAGCGTTGAGTCAGGATACACAGATACGCAGTATTTT
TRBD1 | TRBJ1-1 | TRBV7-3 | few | CASSNRQGAAEAFF | TGTGCCAGCAGCAACCGACAGGGGGCTGCTGAAGCTTTCTTT